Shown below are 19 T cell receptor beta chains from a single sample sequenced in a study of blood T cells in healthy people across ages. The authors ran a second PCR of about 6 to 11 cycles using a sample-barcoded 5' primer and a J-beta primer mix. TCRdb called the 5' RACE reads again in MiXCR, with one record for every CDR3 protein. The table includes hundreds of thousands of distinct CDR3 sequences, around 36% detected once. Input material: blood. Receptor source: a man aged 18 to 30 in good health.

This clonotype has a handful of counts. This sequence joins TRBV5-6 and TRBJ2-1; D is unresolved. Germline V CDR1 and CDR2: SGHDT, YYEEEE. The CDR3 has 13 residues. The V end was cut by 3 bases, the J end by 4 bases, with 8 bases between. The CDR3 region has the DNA TGTGCCAGCAGCTCGGAGAGATACAATGAGCAGTTCTTC. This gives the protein CASSSERYNEQFF.

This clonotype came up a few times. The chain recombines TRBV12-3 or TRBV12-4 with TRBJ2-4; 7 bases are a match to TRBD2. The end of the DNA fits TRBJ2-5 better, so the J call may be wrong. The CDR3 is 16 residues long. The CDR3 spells CASSLMGGGLGETQYF. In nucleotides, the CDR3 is TGTGCCAGCAGTTTGATGGGCGGGGGTCTGGGAGAGACCCAGTACTTC.

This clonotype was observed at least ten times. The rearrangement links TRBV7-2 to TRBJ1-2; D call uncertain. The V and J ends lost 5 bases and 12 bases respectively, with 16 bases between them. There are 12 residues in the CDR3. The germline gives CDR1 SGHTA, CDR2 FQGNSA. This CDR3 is CASSPDLGEHTF. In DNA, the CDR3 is TGTGCCAGCAGCCCAGACCTGGGCGAGCACACCTTC. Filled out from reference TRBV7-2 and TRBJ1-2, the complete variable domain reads GAGVSQSPSNKVTEKGKDVELRCDPISGHTALYWYRQSLGQGLEFLIYFQGNSAPDKSGLPSDRFSAERTGGSVSTLTIQRTQQEDSAVYLCASSPDLGEHTFGSGTRLTVV.

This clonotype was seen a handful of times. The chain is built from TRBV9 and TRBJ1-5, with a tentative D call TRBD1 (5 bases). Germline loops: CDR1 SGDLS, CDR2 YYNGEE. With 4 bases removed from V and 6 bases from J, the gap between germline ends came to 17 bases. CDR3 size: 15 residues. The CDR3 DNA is TGTGCCAGCAGCAGAGGACTGGGGGAGGGTCAGCCCCAGCATTTT. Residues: CASSRGLGEGQPQHF.

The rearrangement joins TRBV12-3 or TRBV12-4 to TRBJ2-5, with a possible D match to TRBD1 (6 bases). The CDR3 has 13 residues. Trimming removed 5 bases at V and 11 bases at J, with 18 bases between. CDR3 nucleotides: TGTGCCAGCAGTATACAGGGTTTCGCTGAGCAGTACTTC. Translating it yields CASSIQGFAEQYF.

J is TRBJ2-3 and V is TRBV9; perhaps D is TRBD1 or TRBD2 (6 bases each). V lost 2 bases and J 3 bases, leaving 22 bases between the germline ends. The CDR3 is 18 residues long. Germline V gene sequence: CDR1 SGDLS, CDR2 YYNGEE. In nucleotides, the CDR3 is TGTGCCAGCAGCGTCCGGGGGCTAGCGACTGACGGAACAGATACGCAGTATTTT. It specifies CASSVRGLATDGTDTQYF.

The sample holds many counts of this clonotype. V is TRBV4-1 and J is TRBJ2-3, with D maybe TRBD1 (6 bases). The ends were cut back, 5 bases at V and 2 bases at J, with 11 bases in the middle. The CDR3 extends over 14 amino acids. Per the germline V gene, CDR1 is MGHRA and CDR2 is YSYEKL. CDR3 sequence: CASSYRVITDTQYF. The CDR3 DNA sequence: TGCGCCAGCAGCTACAGGGTCATCACAGATACGCAGTATTTT.

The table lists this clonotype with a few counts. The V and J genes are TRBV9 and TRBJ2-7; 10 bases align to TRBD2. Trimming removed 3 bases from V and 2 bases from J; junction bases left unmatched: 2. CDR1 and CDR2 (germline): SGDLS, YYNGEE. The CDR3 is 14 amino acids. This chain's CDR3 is CASSAGTSAYEQYF. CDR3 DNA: TGTGCCAGCAGCGCCGGGACTAGCGCCTACGAGCAGTACTTC.

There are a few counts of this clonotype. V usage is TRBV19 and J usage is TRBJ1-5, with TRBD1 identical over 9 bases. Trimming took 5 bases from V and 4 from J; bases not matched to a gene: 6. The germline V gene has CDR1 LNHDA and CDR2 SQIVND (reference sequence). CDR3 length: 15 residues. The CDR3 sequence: CASSPMTGGNQPQHF. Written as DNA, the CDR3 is TGTGCCAGTAGTCCGATGACAGGGGGAAATCAGCCCCAGCATTTT.

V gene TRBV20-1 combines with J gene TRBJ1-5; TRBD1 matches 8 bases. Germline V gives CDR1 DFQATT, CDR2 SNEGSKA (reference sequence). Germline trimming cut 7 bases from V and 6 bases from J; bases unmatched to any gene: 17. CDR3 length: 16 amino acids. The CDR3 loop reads CSGAQGALPKSQPQHF. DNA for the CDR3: TGCAGTGGTGCGCAGGGGGCGCTACCTAAGTCTCAGCCCCAGCATTTT.

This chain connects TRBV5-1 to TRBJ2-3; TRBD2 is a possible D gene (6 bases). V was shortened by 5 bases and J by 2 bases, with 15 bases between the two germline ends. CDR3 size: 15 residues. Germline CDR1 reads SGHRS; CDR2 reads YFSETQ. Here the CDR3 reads CASRGGADSTDTQYF. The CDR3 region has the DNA TGCGCCAGCAGAGGCGGGGCAGATTCCACAGATACGCAGTATTTT.

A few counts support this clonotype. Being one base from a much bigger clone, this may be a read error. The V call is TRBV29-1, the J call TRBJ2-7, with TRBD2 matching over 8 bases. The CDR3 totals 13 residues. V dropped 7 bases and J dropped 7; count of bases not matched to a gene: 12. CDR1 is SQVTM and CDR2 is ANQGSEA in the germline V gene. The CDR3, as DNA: TGCAGCGGATTAGCGGGGACCCACAATGAGCAGTACTTC. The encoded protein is CSGLAGTHNEQYF.

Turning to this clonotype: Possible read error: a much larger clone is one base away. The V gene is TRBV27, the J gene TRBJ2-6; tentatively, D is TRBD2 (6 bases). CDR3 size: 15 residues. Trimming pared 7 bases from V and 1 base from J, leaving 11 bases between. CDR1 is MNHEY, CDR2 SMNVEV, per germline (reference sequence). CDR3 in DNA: TGTGCCAGCACCATGGGGGGATCTGGGGCCAACGTCCTGACTTTC. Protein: CASTMGGSGANVLTF.

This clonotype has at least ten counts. For the CDR3, the DNA is TGTGCCAGCGAGGGCGGAGGGCGAGGCATCTACGAGCAGTACTTC. As protein: CASEGGGRGIYEQYF. The chain carries TRBV5-6 and TRBJ2-7, with D possibly being TRBD2 (6 bases). CDR3 size: 15 residues. V gave up 7 bases and J gave up 3 bases, with 20 bases separating them. Germline V gives CDR1 SGHDT, CDR2 YYEEEE. Full variable domain (remainder filled in from reference TRBV5-6 and TRBJ2-7): DAGVTQSPTHLIKTRGQQVTLRCSPKSGHDTVSWYQQALGQGPQFIFQYYEEEERQRGNFPDRFSGHQFPNYSSELNVNALLLGDSALYLCASEGGGRGIYEQYFGPGTRLTVT.

This chain's CDR3 is CAISADRGTPDTQYF. The CDR3 region has the DNA TGTGCCATCAGTGCCGACAGGGGGACCCCGGATACGCAGTATTTT. This chain links TRBV10-3 with TRBJ2-3; TRBD1 matches at 9 bases. The CDR3 consists of 15 residues. CDR1 and CDR2 from the germline V gene are ENHRY and SYGVKD. Trimming cost V 4 bases and J 6 bases; bases outside gene matches: 8.

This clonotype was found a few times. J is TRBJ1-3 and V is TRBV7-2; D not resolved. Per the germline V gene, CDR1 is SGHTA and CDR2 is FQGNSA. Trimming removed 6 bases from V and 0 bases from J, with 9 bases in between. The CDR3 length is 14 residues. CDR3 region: CASRFDGSGNTIYF. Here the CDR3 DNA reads TGTGCCAGCAGGTTCGACGGCTCTGGAAACACCATATATTTT.

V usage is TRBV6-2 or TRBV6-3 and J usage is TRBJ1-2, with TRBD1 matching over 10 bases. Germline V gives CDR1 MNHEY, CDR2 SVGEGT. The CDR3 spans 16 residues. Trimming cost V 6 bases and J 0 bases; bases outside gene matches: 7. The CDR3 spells CASRTTGTGANYGYTF. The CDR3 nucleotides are TGTGCCAGCAGAACAACCGGGACAGGGGCTAACTATGGCTACACCTTC.

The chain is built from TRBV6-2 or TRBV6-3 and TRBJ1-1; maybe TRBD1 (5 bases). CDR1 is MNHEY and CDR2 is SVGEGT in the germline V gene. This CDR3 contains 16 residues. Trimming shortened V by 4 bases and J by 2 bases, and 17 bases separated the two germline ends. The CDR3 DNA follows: TGTGCCAGCAGTTGCTCATGGGGGAGTGGAAACACTGAAGCTTTCTTT. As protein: CASSCSWGSGNTEAFF.

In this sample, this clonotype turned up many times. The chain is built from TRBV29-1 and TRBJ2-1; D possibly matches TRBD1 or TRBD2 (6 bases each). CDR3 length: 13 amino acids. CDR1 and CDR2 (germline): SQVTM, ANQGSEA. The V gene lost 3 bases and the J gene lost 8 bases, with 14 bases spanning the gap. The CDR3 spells CSVEIRGPDEQFF. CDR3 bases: TGCAGCGTTGAGATTCGGGGGCCAGATGAGCAGTTCTTC.